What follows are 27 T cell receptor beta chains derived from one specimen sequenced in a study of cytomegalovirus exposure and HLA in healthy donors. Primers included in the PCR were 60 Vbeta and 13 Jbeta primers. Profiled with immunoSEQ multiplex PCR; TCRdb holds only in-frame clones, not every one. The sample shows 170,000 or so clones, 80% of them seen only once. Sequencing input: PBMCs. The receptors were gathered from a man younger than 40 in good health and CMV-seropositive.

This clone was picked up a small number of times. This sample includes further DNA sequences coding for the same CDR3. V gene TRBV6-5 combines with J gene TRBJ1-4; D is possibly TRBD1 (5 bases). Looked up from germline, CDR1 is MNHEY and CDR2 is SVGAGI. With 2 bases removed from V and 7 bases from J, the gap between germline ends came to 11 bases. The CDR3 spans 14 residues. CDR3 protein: CASSYVGGREKLFF. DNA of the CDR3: TGTGCCAGCAGTTACGTCGGGGGACGTGAAAAACTGTTTTTT.

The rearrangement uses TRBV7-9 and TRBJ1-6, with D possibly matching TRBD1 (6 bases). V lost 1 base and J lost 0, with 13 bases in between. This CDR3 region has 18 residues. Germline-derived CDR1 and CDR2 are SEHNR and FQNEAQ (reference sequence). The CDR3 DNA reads TGTGCCAGCAGCTTAGGGGCAGGGGCGAGCTCCTATAATTCACCCCTCCACTTT. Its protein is CASSLGAGASSYNSPLHF.

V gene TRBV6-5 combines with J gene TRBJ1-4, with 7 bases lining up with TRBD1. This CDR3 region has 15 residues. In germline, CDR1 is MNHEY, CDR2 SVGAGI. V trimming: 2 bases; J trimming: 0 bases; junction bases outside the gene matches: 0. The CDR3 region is CASSYGTATNEKLFF. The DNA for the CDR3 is TGTGCCAGCAGTTACGGGACAGCAACTAATGAAAAACTGTTTTTT.

This chain's CDR3 is CARQGGNEKLFF. The CDR3, as DNA: TGTGCCAGACAGGGTGGGAATGAAAAACTGTTTTTT. The rearrangement joins TRBV19 to TRBJ1-4; the D gene is possibly TRBD1 (6 bases). The CDR3 extends over 12 amino acids. Germline V lookup: CDR1 LNHDA, CDR2 SQIVND (reference sequence). Trimming stripped 9 bases from V and 5 bases from J, with 10 bases between.

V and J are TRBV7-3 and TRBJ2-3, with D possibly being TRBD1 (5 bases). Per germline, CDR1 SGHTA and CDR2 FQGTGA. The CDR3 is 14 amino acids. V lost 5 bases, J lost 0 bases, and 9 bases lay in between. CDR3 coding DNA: TGTGCCAGCAGCCCTGGACACAGCACAGATACGCAGTATTTT. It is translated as CASSPGHSTDTQYF.

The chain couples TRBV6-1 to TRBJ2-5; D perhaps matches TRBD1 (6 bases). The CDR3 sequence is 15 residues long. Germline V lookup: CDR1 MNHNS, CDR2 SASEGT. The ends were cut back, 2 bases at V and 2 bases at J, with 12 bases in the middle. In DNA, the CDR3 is TGTGCCAGCAGTGAACAGGGGACGGGGCAAGAGACCCAGTACTTC. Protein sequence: CASSEQGTGQETQYF.

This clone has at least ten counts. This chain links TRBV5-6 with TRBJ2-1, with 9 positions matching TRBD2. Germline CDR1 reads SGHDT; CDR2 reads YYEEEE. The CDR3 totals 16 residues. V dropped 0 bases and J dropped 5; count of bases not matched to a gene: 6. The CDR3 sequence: CASSLVPGLANNEQFF. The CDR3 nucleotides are TGTGCCAGCAGCTTGGTCCCGGGACTAGCTAACAATGAGCAGTTCTTC.

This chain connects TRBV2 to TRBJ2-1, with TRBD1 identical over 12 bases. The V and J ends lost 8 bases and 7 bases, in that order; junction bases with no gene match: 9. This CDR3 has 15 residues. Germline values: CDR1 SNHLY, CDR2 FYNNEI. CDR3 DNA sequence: TGTGCCAGCCCGGGACAGGGGGCGAGCAAAAATGAGCAGTTCTTC. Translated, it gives CASPGQGASKNEQFF.

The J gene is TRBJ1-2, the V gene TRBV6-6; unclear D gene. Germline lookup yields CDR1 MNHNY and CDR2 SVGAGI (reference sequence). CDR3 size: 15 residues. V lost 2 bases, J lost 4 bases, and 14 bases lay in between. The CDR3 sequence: CASSYSVQPTYGYTF. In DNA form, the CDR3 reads TGTGCCAGCAGTTACAGCGTCCAGCCTACCTATGGCTACACCTTC.

In nucleotides, the CDR3 is TGTGCCAGCAGTTTTCCCCAACTAGCGGAGGGGGATACGCAGTATTTT. Protein sequence: CASSFPQLAEGDTQYF. The chain has TRBV27 and TRBJ2-3; 8 bases map to TRBD2. This CDR3 has 16 residues. Germline CDR1 reads MNHEY; CDR2 reads SMNVEV (reference sequence). V gave up 3 bases and J gave up 6 bases; unmatched junction bases: 11.

The DNA for the CDR3 is TGTGCCAGCAATCTTAGCGGGAGGGCCCCCTCCTACGAGCAGTACTTC. Protein product: CASNLSGRAPSYEQYF. V is TRBV2 and J is TRBJ2-7; TRBD2 matches 11 bases. Germline V gene sequence: CDR1 SNHLY, CDR2 FYNNEI. J lost 0 bases, V lost 7 bases, and 8 bases had no gene match. This CDR3 is 16 amino acids long. The entire variable domain, with the rest obtained from reference TRBV2 and TRBJ2-7, is as follows: EPEVTQTPSHQVTQMGQEVILRCVPISNHLYFYWYRQILGQKVEFLVSFYNNEISEKSEIFDDQFSVERPDGSNFTLKIRSTKLEDSAMYFCASNLSGRAPSYEQYFGPGTRLTVT.

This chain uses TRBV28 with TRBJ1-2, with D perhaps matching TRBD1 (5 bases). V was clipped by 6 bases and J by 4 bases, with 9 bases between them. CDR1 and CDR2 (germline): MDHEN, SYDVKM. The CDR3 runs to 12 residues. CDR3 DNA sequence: TGTGCCAGCAGCCAGGGTCCCTATGGCTACACCTTC. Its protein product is CASSQGPYGYTF.

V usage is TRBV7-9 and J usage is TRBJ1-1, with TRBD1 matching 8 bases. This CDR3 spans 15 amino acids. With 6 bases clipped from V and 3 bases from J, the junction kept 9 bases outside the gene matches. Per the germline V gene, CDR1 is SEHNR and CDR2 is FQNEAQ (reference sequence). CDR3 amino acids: CASRAEAGGDTEAFF. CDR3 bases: TGTGCCAGCAGGGCAGAAGCAGGGGGCGACACTGAAGCTTTCTTT.

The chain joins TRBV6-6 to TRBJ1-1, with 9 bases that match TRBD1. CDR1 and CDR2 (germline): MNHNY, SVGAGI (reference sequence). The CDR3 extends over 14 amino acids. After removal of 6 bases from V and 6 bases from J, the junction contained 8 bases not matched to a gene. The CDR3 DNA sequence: TGTGCCAGCAGCTATCCGGGACAGGGTCCTGAAGCTTTCTTT. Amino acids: CASSYPGQGPEAFF.

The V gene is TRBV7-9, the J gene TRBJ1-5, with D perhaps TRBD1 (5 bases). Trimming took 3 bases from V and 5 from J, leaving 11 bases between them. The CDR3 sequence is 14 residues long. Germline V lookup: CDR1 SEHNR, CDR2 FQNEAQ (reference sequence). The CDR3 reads CASSFGGDDQPQHF. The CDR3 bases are TGTGCCAGCAGCTTCGGGGGAGACGATCAGCCCCAGCATTTT.

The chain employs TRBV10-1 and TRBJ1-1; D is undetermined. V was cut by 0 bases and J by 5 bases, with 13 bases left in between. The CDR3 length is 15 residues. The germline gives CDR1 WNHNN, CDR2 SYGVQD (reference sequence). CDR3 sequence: CASSESRWGGTEAFF. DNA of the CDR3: TGCGCCAGCAGTGAGTCTCGATGGGGAGGGACTGAAGCTTTCTTT.

CDR3 DNA: TGTGCCAGCACATACTTGCAGGACGGGGGCTACGAGCAGTACTTC. Translated: CASTYLQDGGYEQYF. The rearrangement joins TRBV6-1 to TRBJ2-7; D may be TRBD2 (6 bases). Germline CDR1 is MNHNS and CDR2 is SASEGT. The CDR3 is made up of 15 amino acids. Trimming cost V 7 bases and J 3 bases, with 19 bases left between them.

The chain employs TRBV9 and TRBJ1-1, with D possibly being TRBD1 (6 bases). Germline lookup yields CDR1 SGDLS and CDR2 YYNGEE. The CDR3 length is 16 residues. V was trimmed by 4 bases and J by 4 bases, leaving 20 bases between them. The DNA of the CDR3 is TGTGCCAGCAGCCTCGAGGGGGGGCGCGGAACCACTGAAGCTTTCTTT. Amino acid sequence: CASSLEGGRGTTEAFF.

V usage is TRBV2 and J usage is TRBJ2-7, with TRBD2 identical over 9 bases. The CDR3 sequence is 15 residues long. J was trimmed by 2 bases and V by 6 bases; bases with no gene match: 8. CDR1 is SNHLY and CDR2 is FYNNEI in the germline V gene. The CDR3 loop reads CASSRLSGSTYEQYF. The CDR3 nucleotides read TGTGCCAGCAGCCGACTTAGCGGGAGTACCTACGAGCAGTACTTC.

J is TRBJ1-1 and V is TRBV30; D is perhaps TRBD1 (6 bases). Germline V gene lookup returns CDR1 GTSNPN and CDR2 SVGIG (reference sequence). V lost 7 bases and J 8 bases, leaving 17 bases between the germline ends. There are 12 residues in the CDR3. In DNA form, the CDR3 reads TGTGCCTTACACCACCCCGACAGGGAAGCTTTCTTT. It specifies CALHHPDREAFF.

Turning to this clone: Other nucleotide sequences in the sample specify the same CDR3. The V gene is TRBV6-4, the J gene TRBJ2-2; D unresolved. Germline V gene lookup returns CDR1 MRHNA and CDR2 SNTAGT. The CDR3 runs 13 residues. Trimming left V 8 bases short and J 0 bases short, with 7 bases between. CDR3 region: CASSDTNTGELFF. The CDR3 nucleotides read TGTGCCAGCTCCGACACGAACACCGGGGAGCTGTTTTTT.

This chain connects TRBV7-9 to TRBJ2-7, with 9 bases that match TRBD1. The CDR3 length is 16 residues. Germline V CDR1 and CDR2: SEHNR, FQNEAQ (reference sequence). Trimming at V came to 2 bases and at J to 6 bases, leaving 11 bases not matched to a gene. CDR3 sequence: CASSLPTQGAFGEQYF. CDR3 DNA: TGTGCCAGCAGCTTACCGACACAGGGGGCTTTTGGCGAGCAGTACTTC. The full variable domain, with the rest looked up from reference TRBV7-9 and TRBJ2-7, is DTGVSQNPRHKITKRGQNVTFRCDPISEHNRLYWYRQTLGQGPEFLTYFQNEAQLEKSRLLSDRFSAERPKGSFSTLEIQRTEQGDSAMYLCASSLPTQGAFGEQYFGPGTRLTVT.

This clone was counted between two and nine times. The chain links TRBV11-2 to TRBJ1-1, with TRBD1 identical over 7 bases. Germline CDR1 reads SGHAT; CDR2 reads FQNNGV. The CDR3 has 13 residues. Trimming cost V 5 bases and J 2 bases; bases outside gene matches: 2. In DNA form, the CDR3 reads TGTGCCAGCAGCGGACAGGATAACACTGAAGCTTTCTTT. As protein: CASSGQDNTEAFF.

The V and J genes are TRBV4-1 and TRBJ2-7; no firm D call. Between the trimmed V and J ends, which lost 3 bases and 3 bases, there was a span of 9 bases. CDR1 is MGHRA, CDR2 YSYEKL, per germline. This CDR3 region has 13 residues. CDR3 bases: TGCGCCAGCAGCCAGATACCAGGCTACGAGCAGTACTTC. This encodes CASSQIPGYEQYF.

The CDR3, as DNA: TGTGCCAGTAGTATTGGGACCGGGACAGGAGATGAAAAACTGTTTTTT. This codes for CASSIGTGTGDEKLFF. The chain is built from TRBV19 and TRBJ1-4, with 8 bases that match TRBD1. This CDR3 spans 16 amino acids. Germline V gives CDR1 LNHDA, CDR2 SQIVND (reference sequence). V gave up 3 bases and J gave up 6 bases; unmatched junction bases: 9.

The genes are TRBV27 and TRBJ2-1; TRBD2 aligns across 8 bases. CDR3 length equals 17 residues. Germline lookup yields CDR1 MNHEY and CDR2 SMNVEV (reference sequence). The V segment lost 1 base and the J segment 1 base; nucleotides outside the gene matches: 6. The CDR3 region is CASSLWGGLASYNEQFF. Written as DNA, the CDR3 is TGTGCCAGCAGTTTATGGGGTGGACTAGCTTCCTACAATGAGCAGTTCTTC.

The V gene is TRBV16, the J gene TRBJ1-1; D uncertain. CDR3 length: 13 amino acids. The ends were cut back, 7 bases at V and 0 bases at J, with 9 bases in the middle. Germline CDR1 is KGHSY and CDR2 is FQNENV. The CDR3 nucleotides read TGTGCCAGCACCCCGGAGGTGAACACTGAAGCTTTCTTT. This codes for CASTPEVNTEAFF. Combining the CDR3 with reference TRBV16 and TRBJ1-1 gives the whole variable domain GEEVAQTPKHLVRGEGQKAKLYCAPIKGHSYVFWYQQVLKNEFKFLISFQNENVFDETGMPKERFSAKCLPNSPCSLEIQATKLEDSAVYFCASTPEVNTEAFFGQGTRLTVV.